What follows describes a single TCR beta chain. Time point meaning: patch test 1, 2 weeks after DPC sensitization. Treatment in this sample: therapeutic diphenylcyclopropenone sensitization with weekly scalp DPC. This sample was taken from a study of human T cells and chemical hapten exposure. On the study more broadly: DPC at 0.01% went onto the upper back in patch tests, read at 6 days. Alopecia universalis, totalis or areata was present in patients who were mostly female.

Trimming took 3 bases from V and 4 from J, leaving 13 bases between them. The germline V gene has CDR1 MDHEN and CDR2 SYDVKM. This CDR3 has 14 amino acids. In TCRdb, the RACE reads were re-called with MiXCR into one record per CDR3 protein. This table holds roughly 190,000 distinct CDR3 sequences, around 20% found once. This chain links TRBV28 with TRBJ2-7, with a possible D match to TRBD1 (5 bases). The material sequenced was whole blood, taken in connection with sensitization to the hapten diphenylcyclopropenone (DPC). The origin of this receptor is a woman aged 50 to 60 with alopecia areata. Some clones in this sample may be carry-over from other donors' samples. The CDR3 coding sequence is TGTGCCAGCAGTTTGTGGAGACAGACTTACGAGCAGTACTTC. Its translation: CASSLWRQTYEQYF.